A single sample gave rise to the 26 T cell receptor beta chains below, sequenced in a study of blood T cell repertoires in COVID-19. Profiling relied on immunoSEQ multiplex PCR, and the TCRdb table lists in-frame clones only, not all of them. This sample has 70,000 to 90,000 clones, with under 85% found just once. Source material: peripheral blood. Receptors originate from a man between 65 and 85 years old with acute or convalescent COVID-19.

V gene TRBV3-1 (or the pseudogene TRBV3-2) combines with J gene TRBJ2-4; D might be TRBD1 (6 bases). Germline CDR1 and CDR2: LGHDT and YNNKEL (reference sequence). The CDR3 has 14 amino acids. V lost 5 bases to trimming and J lost 8 bases, with 16 bases between them. The CDR3 nucleotides are TGTGCCAGCAGCGGGGCAGGGGCGGAGGACATTCAGTACTTC. Protein product: CASSGAGAEDIQYF.

The rearrangement joins TRBV3-1 (or the pseudogene TRBV3-2) to TRBJ1-1, with a weak D call TRBD1 (6 bases). The CDR3 covers 15 residues. Trimming left V 4 bases short and J 4 bases short, with 16 bases between. Per the germline V gene, CDR1 is LGHDT and CDR2 is YNNKEL (reference sequence). This chain's CDR3 is CASSPYTGTLTEAFF. In DNA, the CDR3 is TGTGCCAGCAGCCCTTATACAGGGACCCTCACTGAAGCTTTCTTT.

The V gene is TRBV2, the J gene TRBJ2-7; possibly TRBD1 for D (6 bases). Germline lookup yields CDR1 SNHLY and CDR2 FYNNEI. Trimming left V 4 bases short and J 7 bases short, with 8 bases between. CDR3 length: 11 residues. The CDR3 loop reads CASSGTAEQYV. CDR3 in DNA: TGTGCCAGCAGTGGGACAGCAGAGCAGTACGTC.

A single count supports this clone. The V and J genes are TRBV28 and TRBJ2-2; D possibly corresponds to TRBD1 (6 bases). The germline gives CDR1 MDHEN, CDR2 SYDVKM. Trimming stripped 5 bases from V and 2 bases from J, with 24 bases between. This CDR3 is built from 19 residues. CDR3 sequence reads: CASSPPPGNRDLNTGELFF. CDR3 nucleotides: TGTGCCAGCAGTCCCCCCCCCGGGAACAGGGACCTCAACACCGGGGAGCTGTTTTTT.

V and J are TRBV5-1 and TRBJ2-1; 9 nucleotides match TRBD2. The CDR3 covers 15 residues. Per germline, CDR1 SGHRS and CDR2 YFSETQ. Trimming took 5 bases from V and 2 from J; bases not matched to a gene: 5. CDR3 DNA: TGCGCCAGCAGTCTCCAGCGGGGGGCCTACAATGAGCAGTTCTTC. Protein sequence: CASSLQRGAYNEQFF.

V is TRBV2 and J is TRBJ1-6; TRBD1 might be the D (6 bases). The CDR3 is 15 amino acids. The germline V gene has CDR1 SNHLY and CDR2 FYNNEI. V lost 4 bases to trimming and J lost 8 bases, with 15 bases between them. The CDR3 DNA is TGTGCCAGCAGTGTGCCTACAGGGAAGGATTCACCCCTCCACTTT. Residues: CASSVPTGKDSPLHF.

V and J are TRBV15 and TRBJ1-2; TRBD1 matches 12 bases. The CDR3 consists of 15 residues. The V segment lost 3 bases and the J segment 8 bases; nucleotides outside the gene matches: 7. The germline gives CDR1 LNHNV, CDR2 YYDKDF (reference sequence). The CDR3, as DNA: TGTGCCACCAGCAGGGGACAGGGGGCTATCGAAGGCTACACCTTC. Protein product: CATSRGQGAIEGYTF.

The DNA of the CDR3 is TGTGCCAGCAGCCCCGAGCCCAGGGGTTCCGAGCAGTACGTC. Protein sequence: CASSPEPRGSEQYV. The chain has TRBV28 and TRBJ2-7; TRBD1 is a possible D gene (6 bases). This CDR3 spans 14 amino acids. Germline V gives CDR1 MDHEN, CDR2 SYDVKM. The V end was cut by 6 bases, the J end by 6 bases, with 18 bases between.

In regard to this clone: The same CDR3 also results from other DNA sequences found in this sample. The V and J genes are TRBV7-2 and TRBJ2-5; 12 positions match TRBD2. The germline V gene has CDR1 SGHTA and CDR2 FQGNSA. V was clipped by 2 bases and J by 4 bases; unmatched bases: 5. The CDR3 totals 16 residues. CDR3 sequence (DNA): TGTGCCAGCAGCTTATCTAGCGGGGGGGCCGGAGAGACCCAGTACTTC. It is translated as CASSLSSGGAGETQYF.

The chain employs TRBV5-1 and TRBJ2-3, with TRBD2 matching 7 bases. The length of the CDR3 is 15 residues. J was trimmed by 4 bases and V by 0 bases; bases with no gene match: 5. Per germline, CDR1 SGHRS and CDR2 YFSETQ. The CDR3 nucleotides are TGCGCCAGCAGCTTGGGCGGGGGAGGGGCAGATACGCAGTATTTT. It specifies CASSLGGGGADTQYF.

The chain uses TRBV12-2 and TRBJ2-5; the DNA was not used to check the table's D call, TRBD2. TRBV12-2 is a pseudogene locus. There are 14 residues in the CDR3. The CDR3 DNA follows: TGTGCAAGTCGCTTGGGACTGCAAGTCGTGACCCAGTACTTC. It yields the protein CASRLGLQVVTQYF.

This chain joins TRBV6-6 and TRBJ1-4; D is perhaps TRBD1 (6 bases). The CDR3 spans 13 residues. Trimming cost V 6 bases and J 8 bases, with 13 bases left between them. The V gene's germline CDR1 is MNHNY and CDR2 SVGAGI (reference sequence). CDR3 region: CASSIVQGEKLFF. The CDR3 DNA reads as TGTGCCAGCAGCATAGTACAGGGAGAAAAACTGTTTTTT.

The CDR3, as DNA: TGTGCCAGCTCACCACCCCAAAACTACGAGCAGTACTTC. Amino acids: CASSPPQNYEQYF. The chain combines TRBV18 with TRBJ2-7; D remains unclear. The CDR3 is made up of 13 amino acids. Per the germline V gene, CDR1 is KGHSH and CDR2 is LQKENI. The ends were cut back, 0 bases at V and 3 bases at J, with 6 bases in the middle.

The chain joins TRBV27 to TRBJ1-1; TRBD1 matches at 8 bases. The junction had 8 bases not matched to a gene; V was cut back by 5 bases and J by 0 bases. Germline loops: CDR1 MNHEY, CDR2 SMNVEV (reference sequence). CDR3 length: 16 amino acids. The CDR3 DNA sequence: TGTGCCAGCAGTCCCGACCCGACAGGGGTGAACACTGAAGCTTTCTTT. Translating gives CASSPDPTGVNTEAFF.

V is TRBV7-8 and J is TRBJ2-2; D might be TRBD1 (6 bases). This CDR3 is 15 amino acids long. The V end was cut by 7 bases, the J end by 4 bases, with 16 bases between. Germline V gene lookup returns CDR1 SGHVS and CDR2 FQNEAQ. CDR3 bases: TGTGCCAGCACCCCGGCAGGGGAGTTCACCGGGGAGCTGTTTTTT. Translated: CASTPAGEFTGELFF.

The rearrangement links TRBV9 to TRBJ2-1, with 8 bases matching TRBD2. J was trimmed by 8 bases and V by 4 bases; bases with no gene match: 5. The CDR3 has 13 residues. The germline V gene has CDR1 SGDLS and CDR2 YYNGEE. CDR3: CASSPGLVDEQFF. The CDR3 region has the DNA TGTGCCAGCAGCCCGGGACTAGTGGATGAGCAGTTCTTC.

A few counts support this clone. The chain joins TRBV11-2 to TRBJ1-3, with a possible D match to TRBD1 (6 bases). This CDR3 comprises 18 residues. Looked up from germline, CDR1 is SGHAT and CDR2 is FQNNGV. V lost 5 bases and J lost 0, with 20 bases in between. The CDR3 DNA reads as TGTGCCAGCAGCCCGACCCCCACAGGGCCACTCTCTGGAAACACCATATATTTT. Translation gives CASSPTPTGPLSGNTIYF.

J is TRBJ2-1 and V is TRBV7-6, with unresolved D. The CDR3 runs to 15 residues. Germline assignment: CDR1 SGHVS and CDR2 FNYEAQ. The V and J ends lost 4 bases and 1 base respectively, with 11 bases between them. For the CDR3, the DNA is TGTGCCAGCAGCTCCGGCGAGCGATCCTACAATGAGCAGTTCTTC. Its translation: CASSSGERSYNEQFF.

The gene calls are TRBV18 and TRBJ2-6; D might be TRBD1 (5 bases). CDR3 size: 15 residues. V lost 5 bases, J lost 6 bases, and 14 bases lay in between. Germline CDR1 and CDR2: KGHSH and LQKENI. CDR3 sequence reads: CASSAGQGEANVLTF. The CDR3 DNA follows: TGTGCCAGCTCAGCCGGGCAGGGCGAGGCCAACGTCCTGACTTTC.

The chain joins TRBV10-3 to TRBJ2-7; no clear D. Germline V gives CDR1 ENHRY, CDR2 SYGVKD. The CDR3 spans 13 residues. The ends were cut back, 6 bases at V and 3 bases at J, with 12 bases in the middle. CDR3 sequence (DNA): TGTGCCATCAGCCCCTCTAGACTCTACGAGCAGTACGTC. Protein product: CAISPSRLYEQYV.

This clone appeared a few times. J is TRBJ2-1 and V is TRBV2; the match to TRBD1 covers 7 bases. Per the germline V gene, CDR1 is SNHLY and CDR2 is FYNNEI. The CDR3 length is 14 residues. The ends lost 6 bases at V and 5 bases at J; junction bases unmatched: 7. The CDR3 nucleotides are TGTGCCAGCAGCGCTAGGGGGCGGAACAATGAGCAGTTCTTC. Its protein is CASSARGRNNEQFF. The variable domain in full, completed from reference TRBV2 and TRBJ2-1, reads EPEVTQTPSHQVTQMGQEVILRCVPISNHLYFYWYRQILGQKVEFLVSFYNNEISEKSEIFDDQFSVERPDGSNFTLKIRSTKLEDSAMYFCASSARGRNNEQFFGPGTRLTVL.

J is TRBJ2-3 and V is TRBV4-2; 8 bases are a match to TRBD2. V shed 3 bases and J 6 bases; nucleotides not matched to a gene: 14. The CDR3 covers 17 residues. In germline, CDR1 is LGHNA, CDR2 YNFKEQ. CDR3 sequence (DNA): TGTGCCAGCAGCCATTCGCGGCTAGCGGGTTCCGGTGATACGCAGTATTTT. Translated, it gives CASSHSRLAGSGDTQYF.

This clone was detected only once. The V call is TRBV19, the J call TRBJ1-5; D uncertain. Germline V gene sequence: CDR1 LNHDA, CDR2 SQIVND (reference sequence). The CDR3 is 16 residues long. Between the trimmed V and J ends, which lost 3 bases and 3 bases, there was a span of 15 bases. The CDR3 DNA follows: TGTGCCAGTAGTATCAGAGGGTTGGGGTCCAATCAGCCCCAGCATTTT. It specifies CASSIRGLGSNQPQHF.

This clone was found a few times. V is TRBV10-1 and J is TRBJ2-7, with D uncertain. This CDR3 is 12 amino acids long. Germline lookup yields CDR1 WNHNN and CDR2 SYGVQD (reference sequence). Trimming stripped 3 bases from V and 5 bases from J, with 8 bases between. The DNA of the CDR3 is TGCGCCAGCAGTGATTCAGGCAACGAGCAGTACTTC. Its protein product is CASSDSGNEQYF.

Regarding this clone: It is unclear where the CDR3 begins or ends on the DNA, so no DNA is shown, and the CDR3 is as TCRdb lists it. The CDR3 loop is CASLWGQGTTDTQYF. The V and J genes are TRBV21-1 and TRBJ2-3; TRBD1, the table's D call, lacks a check against the DNA. TRBV21-1 is classified as a pseudogene. Both ends counted, the CDR3 spans 15 residues.

The chain links TRBV24-1 to TRBJ1-3; D perhaps matches TRBD1 (5 bases). The CDR3 contains 13 residues. In germline, CDR1 is KGHDR, CDR2 SFDVKD. The germline V and J ends were trimmed by 6 bases and 1 base, with 6 bases remaining between them. The CDR3 DNA reads TGTGCCACCAGTCAGGGATCTGGAAACACCATATATTTT. Translation: CATSQGSGNTIYF.